The rows below give T cell receptor beta chains drawn from one sample of a study of blood T cell repertoires in COVID-19. TCRdb's copy holds only in-frame clones and misses some; the assay was immunoSEQ multiplex PCR. The table shows 50,000 to 60,000 clones, with roughly nine tenths occurring only once. The sequenced sample consisted of peripheral blood. The receptors shown here come from a man aged 60 to 69 with acute or convalescent COVID-19. CDR3s include the opening cysteine and the closing phenylalanine or tryptophan. Each record gives: CDR3 length, V gene, D gene, J gene, clone size, CDR3 protein, CDR3 DNA. D genes are given only for firm matches. Some rows have no size entry. The others give once, few or many, or a class for an expanded clone.

CDR3 length: 14; V gene: TRBV30; D gene: NA; J gene: TRBJ2-3; clone size: NA; CDR3 protein: CAWSVRGRKDTQYF; CDR3 DNA: TGTGCCTGGAGTGTTAGGGGCAGGAAGGATACGCAGTATTTT
CDR3 length: 14; V gene: TRBV6-5; D gene: NA; J gene: TRBJ1-1; clone size: NA; CDR3 protein: CASSYSDGRTEAFF; CDR3 DNA: TGTGCCAGCAGTTACTCGGACGGGAGGACTGAAGCTTTCTTT
CDR3 length: 14; V gene: TRBV27; D gene: NA; J gene: TRBJ1-3; clone size: NA; CDR3 protein: CASSLAGSGNTIYF; CDR3 DNA: TGTGCCAGCAGTTTAGCCGGCTCTGGAAACACCATATATTTT
CDR3 length: 14; V gene: TRBV24-1; D gene: TRBD2; J gene: TRBJ2-3; clone size: NA; CDR3 protein: CATSDLIPGGTQYF; CDR3 DNA: TGTGCCACCAGTGATTTAATACCCGGGGGGACGCAGTATTTT
CDR3 length: 14; V gene: TRBV6-6; D gene: NA; J gene: TRBJ1-3; clone size: NA; CDR3 protein: CASSQGSVGNTIYF; CDR3 DNA: TGTGCCAGCAGTCAGGGGTCGGTTGGAAACACCATATATTTT
CDR3 length: 15; V gene: TRBV7-8; D gene: TRBD1; J gene: TRBJ2-3; clone size: NA; CDR3 protein: CASSLRTGAYDTQYF; CDR3 DNA: TGTGCCAGCAGCTTAAGGACAGGGGCGTACGATACGCAGTATTTT
CDR3 length: 11; V gene: TRBV6-5; D gene: NA; J gene: TRBJ2-3; clone size: once; CDR3 protein: CASSRADTQYF; CDR3 DNA: TGTGCCAGCTCCCGGGCAGATACGCAGTATTTT
CDR3 length: 14; V gene: TRBV2; D gene: TRBD1; J gene: TRBJ2-7; clone size: NA; CDR3 protein: CASKTEQGWREQYF; CDR3 DNA: TGTGCCAGCAAGACGGAACAGGGGTGGCGCGAGCAGTACTTC
CDR3 length: 13; V gene: TRBV5-4; D gene: NA; J gene: TRBJ1-2; clone size: once; CDR3 protein: CASSFLSGVGYTF; CDR3 DNA: TGTGCCAGCAGCTTCCTCTCAGGGGTCGGCTACACCTTC
CDR3 length: 13; V gene: TRBV12-3/TRBV12-4; D gene: NA; J gene: TRBJ1-2; clone size: NA; CDR3 protein: CASSRGGAEGYTF; CDR3 DNA: TGTGCCAGCAGCCGAGGAGGGGCGGAAGGCTACACCTTC
CDR3 length: 13; V gene: TRBV4-1; D gene: TRBD2; J gene: TRBJ2-1; clone size: NA; CDR3 protein: CASSTTAGGEQFF; CDR3 DNA: TGCGCCAGCAGTACGACGGCCGGGGGGGAGCAGTTCTTC
CDR3 length: 13; V gene: TRBV6-1; D gene: NA; J gene: TRBJ2-3; clone size: NA; CDR3 protein: CASSEVFTDTQYF; CDR3 DNA: TGTGCCAGCAGTGAAGTCTTCACAGATACGCAGTATTTT
CDR3 length: 14; V gene: TRBV7-8; D gene: NA; J gene: TRBJ1-1; clone size: NA; CDR3 protein: CASSYRVGVTEAFF; CDR3 DNA: TGTGCCAGCAGCTACAGGGTAGGGGTGACTGAAGCTTTCTTT
CDR3 length: 15; V gene: TRBV4-1; D gene: NA; J gene: TRBJ2-5; clone size: NA; CDR3 protein: CASSQDLQSAGTQYF; CDR3 DNA: TGCGCCAGCAGCCAAGATCTACAGTCGGCTGGGACCCAGTACTTC
CDR3 length: 11; V gene: TRBV2; D gene: TRBD1; J gene: TRBJ1-2; clone size: NA; CDR3 protein: CARGQGGGYTF; CDR3 DNA: TGTGCCAGGGGACAGGGCGGTGGCTACACCTTC
CDR3 length: 14; V gene: TRBV13; D gene: TRBD1; J gene: TRBJ1-3; clone size: NA; CDR3 protein: CASSPGQGGNTIYF; CDR3 DNA: TGTGCCAGCAGCCCGGGACAGGGTGGAAACACCATATATTTT
CDR3 length: 14; V gene: TRBV10-2; D gene: TRBD2; J gene: TRBJ2-4; clone size: NA; CDR3 protein: CASSASGGVNIQYF; CDR3 DNA: TGCGCCAGCAGCGCTAGCGGGGGCGTAAACATTCAGTACTTC
CDR3 length: 17; V gene: TRBV7-8; D gene: NA; J gene: TRBJ1-1; clone size: once; CDR3 protein: CASSLGGVGTKNTEAFF; CDR3 DNA: TGTGCCAGCAGCTTAGGGGGGGTGGGAACAAAGAACACTGAAGCTTTCTTT
CDR3 length: 16; V gene: TRBV27; D gene: TRBD1; J gene: TRBJ1-2; clone size: NA; CDR3 protein: CASSLSPLDRVYGYTF; CDR3 DNA: TGTGCCAGCAGTTTATCCCCACTTGACAGGGTCTATGGCTACACCTTC
CDR3 length: 18; V gene: TRBV24-1; D gene: TRBD2; J gene: TRBJ2-1; clone size: NA; CDR3 protein: CATSDVRTSGGEINEQFF; CDR3 DNA: TGTGCCACCAGTGATGTGCGGACTAGCGGGGGGGAGATCAATGAGCAGTTCTTC
CDR3 length: 18; V gene: TRBV9; D gene: TRBD2; J gene: TRBJ2-1; clone size: NA; CDR3 protein: CASSVATTSGGAYNEQFF; CDR3 DNA: TGTGCCAGCAGCGTAGCTACGACTAGCGGGGGGGCCTACAATGAGCAGTTCTTC
CDR3 length: 15; V gene: TRBV6-1; D gene: NA; J gene: TRBJ1-2; clone size: NA; CDR3 protein: CASSENREANYGYTF; CDR3 DNA: TGTGCCAGCAGTGAAAACAGGGAAGCTAACTATGGCTACACCTTC
CDR3 length: 15; V gene: TRBV9; D gene: NA; J gene: TRBJ2-3; clone size: NA; CDR3 protein: CASTIIGSSTDTQYF; CDR3 DNA: TGTGCCAGCACCATTATTGGCTCTAGCACAGATACGCAGTATTTT
CDR3 length: 15; V gene: TRBV2; D gene: TRBD1; J gene: TRBJ1-4; clone size: NA; CDR3 protein: CASSRQGAGSEKLFF; CDR3 DNA: TGTGCCAGCAGCCGACAGGGGGCAGGCAGTGAAAAACTGTTTTTT
CDR3 length: 14; V gene: TRBV2; D gene: TRBD1; J gene: TRBJ2-7; clone size: medium-sized; CDR3 protein: CASSEGTGTYEQYF; CDR3 DNA: TGTGCCAGCAGTGAAGGGACAGGGACCTACGAGCAGTACTTC
CDR3 length: 14; V gene: TRBV5-1; D gene: TRBD1; J gene: TRBJ1-2; clone size: NA; CDR3 protein: CASSLDGTGWGYTF; CDR3 DNA: TGCGCCAGCAGCTTGGACGGGACAGGCTGGGGCTACACCTTC
CDR3 length: 15; V gene: TRBV4-1; D gene: NA; J gene: TRBJ1-5; clone size: NA; CDR3 protein: CASNLIPGESQPQHF; CDR3 DNA: TGCGCCAGCAACTTAATTCCAGGGGAGTCGCAGCCCCAGCATTTT
CDR3 length: 15; V gene: TRBV6-6; D gene: TRBD1; J gene: TRBJ1-4; clone size: NA; CDR3 protein: CASSYSGQGGEKLFF; CDR3 DNA: TGTGCCAGCAGTTATTCAGGACAGGGAGGAGAAAAACTGTTTTTT
CDR3 length: 15; V gene: TRBV7-6; D gene: TRBD1; J gene: TRBJ1-5; clone size: few; CDR3 protein: CASSAGTGSNQPQHF; CDR3 DNA: TGTGCCAGCAGCGCCGGGACAGGGAGCAATCAGCCCCAGCATTTT
CDR3 length: 14; V gene: TRBV10-2; D gene: TRBD1; J gene: TRBJ2-3; clone size: NA; CDR3 protein: CASKDRGRSDTQYF; CDR3 DNA: TGCGCCAGCAAGGACAGGGGAAGGTCAGATACGCAGTATTTT
CDR3 length: 17; V gene: TRBV5-1; D gene: NA; J gene: TRBJ2-3; clone size: NA; CDR3 protein: CASSFKNGGGDTDTQYF; CDR3 DNA: TGCGCCAGCAGCTTTAAAAATGGAGGGGGGGACACAGATACGCAGTATTTT
CDR3 length: 12; V gene: TRBV10-3; D gene: NA; J gene: TRBJ1-5; clone size: NA; CDR3 protein: CAISDVNQPQHF; CDR3 DNA: TGTGCCATCAGTGACGTCAATCAGCCCCAGCATTTT
CDR3 length: 17; V gene: TRBV19; D gene: TRBD1; J gene: TRBJ1-2; clone size: NA; CDR3 protein: CASSISPGGQGNYGYTF; CDR3 DNA: TGTGCCAGTAGTATTTCCCCAGGGGGACAGGGAAATTATGGCTACACCTTC
CDR3 length: 14; V gene: TRBV7-9; D gene: NA; J gene: TRBJ2-7; clone size: NA; CDR3 protein: CASSLADSLYEQYF; CDR3 DNA: TGTGCCAGCAGCTTAGCGGACAGCCTTTACGAGCAGTACTTC
CDR3 length: 17; V gene: TRBV3-1/TRBV3-2; D gene: TRBD1; J gene: TRBJ2-7; clone size: once; CDR3 protein: CASSRLEGTGGLYEQYF; CDR3 DNA: TGTGCCAGCAGCCGCCTAGAGGGGACAGGGGGCTTGTACGAGCAGTACTTC
CDR3 length: 17; V gene: TRBV3-1/TRBV3-2; D gene: TRBD2; J gene: TRBJ2-3; clone size: NA; CDR3 protein: CASSRRSASGGADTQYF; CDR3 DNA: TGTGCCAGCAGCCGAAGAAGCGCAAGCGGGGGGGCAGATACGCAGTATTTT
CDR3 length: 13; V gene: TRBV5-1; D gene: TRBD2; J gene: TRBJ2-1; clone size: NA; CDR3 protein: CASSLAGEGEQFF; CDR3 DNA: TGCGCCAGCAGCTTGGCCGGGGAGGGTGAGCAGTTCTTC
CDR3 length: 14; V gene: TRBV6-5; D gene: TRBD1; J gene: TRBJ2-5; clone size: NA; CDR3 protein: CASRSTGGGGTQYF; CDR3 DNA: TGTGCCAGCAGATCAACAGGGGGTGGGGGAACCCAGTACTTC
CDR3 length: 15; V gene: TRBV5-1; D gene: TRBD1; J gene: TRBJ1-5; clone size: NA; CDR3 protein: CASSLDGTGVQPQHF; CDR3 DNA: TGCGCCAGCAGCTTGGACGGGACAGGGGTTCAGCCCCAGCATTTT
CDR3 length: 15; V gene: TRBV25-1; D gene: TRBD1; J gene: TRBJ1-1; clone size: NA; CDR3 protein: CASSVRGLPNTEAFF; CDR3 DNA: TGTGCCAGCAGTGTTAGGGGGCTACCGAACACTGAAGCTTTCTTT
CDR3 length: 16; V gene: TRBV9; D gene: NA; J gene: TRBJ2-6; clone size: NA; CDR3 protein: CASSPRGSSGANVLTF; CDR3 DNA: TGTGCCAGCAGCCCCAGGGGTTCCTCTGGGGCCAACGTCCTGACTTTC
CDR3 length: 15; V gene: TRBV7-9; D gene: TRBD1; J gene: TRBJ1-4; clone size: once; CDR3 protein: CASSLSGGGDEKLFF; CDR3 DNA: TGTGCCAGCAGCTTATCGGGAGGGGGCGATGAAAAACTGTTTTTT
CDR3 length: 14; V gene: TRBV10-3; D gene: TRBD2; J gene: TRBJ2-3; clone size: NA; CDR3 protein: CAMRAGEHTDTQYF; CDR3 DNA: TGTGCCATGCGAGCGGGGGAACACACAGATACGCAGTATTTT
CDR3 length: 16; V gene: TRBV24-1; D gene: TRBD1; J gene: TRBJ1-4; clone size: NA; CDR3 protein: CATSAKQTGGGEKLFF; CDR3 DNA: TGTGCCACCAGTGCCAAACAGACAGGGGGCGGCGAAAAACTGTTTTTT
CDR3 length: 15; V gene: TRBV6-5; D gene: NA; J gene: TRBJ1-1; clone size: NA; CDR3 protein: CASSYSGHLNTEAFF; CDR3 DNA: TGTGCCAGCAGTTACTCGGGACATTTGAACACTGAAGCTTTCTTT
CDR3 length: 12; V gene: TRBV7-9; D gene: NA; J gene: TRBJ1-1; clone size: NA; CDR3 protein: CASSGRQFEAFF; CDR3 DNA: TGTGCCAGCAGCGGGCGACAGTTTGAAGCTTTCTTT
CDR3 length: 17; V gene: TRBV20-1; D gene: NA; J gene: TRBJ2-3; clone size: NA; CDR3 protein: CSASSGGNTYSTDTQYF; CDR3 DNA: TGCAGTGCTAGTTCAGGGGGGAACACTTATAGCACAGATACGCAGTATTTT
CDR3 length: 17; V gene: TRBV4-2; D gene: TRBD2; J gene: TRBJ2-3; clone size: NA; CDR3 protein: CASSQEPTSGNTDTQYF; CDR3 DNA: TGTGCCAGCAGCCAAGAGCCGACTAGCGGAAACACAGATACGCAGTATTTT
CDR3 length: 19; V gene: TRBV5-8; D gene: TRBD1; J gene: TRBJ1-5; clone size: NA; CDR3 protein: CASSHRDSSTDWFNQPQHF; CDR3 DNA: TGTGCCAGCAGCCATAGGGACAGCAGTACGGATTGGTTCAATCAGCCCCAGCATTTT
CDR3 length: 17; V gene: TRBV19; D gene: TRBD1; J gene: TRBJ1-1; clone size: NA; CDR3 protein: CASRQGNYFDMNTEAFF; CDR3 DNA: TGTGCCAGCAGACAGGGCAACTACTTTGATATGAACACTGAAGCTTTCTTT
CDR3 length: 16; V gene: TRBV5-1; D gene: NA; J gene: TRBJ2-6; clone size: once; CDR3 protein: CASSPGGRGGANVLTF; CDR3 DNA: TGCGCCAGCAGCCCAGGGGGGCGAGGCGGGGCCAACGTCCTGACTTTC
CDR3 length: 15; V gene: TRBV7-8; D gene: NA; J gene: TRBJ1-3; clone size: few; CDR3 protein: CASSLERFAGNTIYF; CDR3 DNA: TGTGCCAGCAGCTTAGAGCGGTTCGCTGGAAACACCATATATTTT